Presented here are 9 T cell receptor beta chains from one specimen sequenced in a study of cytomegalovirus exposure and HLA in healthy donors. PCR involved 60 Vbeta and 13 Jbeta primers. Produced via immunoSEQ multiplex PCR; TCRdb's table is partial and in-frame only. This table lists tens of thousands of clones. The sequencing input was PBMCs. The receptors shown here come from a woman aged 40 to 49 in good health and CMV-seronegative.

The V call is TRBV7-2, the J call TRBJ1-5; no clear D gene. The CDR3 is made up of 13 amino acids. CDR1 is SGHTA, CDR2 FQGNSA, per germline. Trimming left V 0 bases short and J 5 bases short, with 5 bases between. The CDR3 spells CASSLASHQPQHF. The CDR3 DNA reads TGTGCCAGCAGCTTAGCGTCTCATCAGCCCCAGCATTTT.

The rearrangement joins TRBV4-2 to TRBJ1-2, with 7 positions matching TRBD1. This CDR3 region has 16 residues. CDR1 is LGHNA and CDR2 is YNFKEQ in the germline V gene. V gave up 0 bases and J gave up 2 bases; unmatched junction bases: 6. The CDR3 coding sequence is TGTGCCAGCAGCCAAGATCAGGGGGAATTGAACTATGGCTACACCTTC. Amino acids: CASSQDQGELNYGYTF.

The CDR3 nucleotides read TGTGCCACTTTTCCGGACAGGGGCCAAGAGACCCAGTACTTC. It yields the protein CATFPDRGQETQYF. The chain uses TRBV18 and TRBJ2-5, with 9 bases that match TRBD1. V gave up 10 bases and J gave up 1 base; unmatched junction bases: 7. CDR3 length: 14 amino acids. Germline loops: CDR1 KGHSH, CDR2 LQKENI.

V is TRBV7-2 and J is TRBJ1-4; 7 positions agree with TRBD1. The CDR3 is 14 residues long. Per the germline V gene, CDR1 is SGHTA and CDR2 is FQGNSA. Losses at the gene ends were 5 bases for V and 6 bases for J; bases not matched to a gene: 6. CDR3 protein: CASSPRGRYEKLFF. In DNA, the CDR3 is TGTGCCAGCAGCCCGAGGGGGCGTTATGAAAAACTGTTTTTT.

The rearrangement uses TRBV7-2 and TRBJ1-5; D may be TRBD1 (5 bases). Germline loops: CDR1 SGHTA, CDR2 FQGNSA. The CDR3 consists of 15 residues. Trimming stripped 1 base from V and 3 bases from J, with 10 bases between. Written as DNA, the CDR3 is TGTGCCAGCAGCTTAGGCATGACAGACAATCAGCCCCAGCATTTT. Translation gives CASSLGMTDNQPQHF.

V and J are TRBV4-3 and TRBJ2-7, with TRBD2 identical over 9 bases. Trimming cost V 4 bases and J 2 bases; bases outside gene matches: 3. Germline values: CDR1 LGHNA, CDR2 YSLEER. This CDR3 comprises 14 residues. The CDR3 protein is CASSPTSGPYEQYF. The CDR3, as DNA: TGCGCCAGCAGCCCGACTAGCGGCCCCTACGAGCAGTACTTC.

V and J are TRBV7-2 and TRBJ2-7; TRBD1 aligns across 10 bases. The CDR3 runs to 14 residues. The trim removed 8 bases at V and 2 bases at J, leaving 6 bases unmatched. Germline lookup yields CDR1 SGHTA and CDR2 FQGNSA. DNA for the CDR3: TGTGCCAGCGGAAGGACAGGGGGGCCCTACGAGCAGTACTTC. Encoded protein: CASGRTGGPYEQYF.

The chain employs TRBV30 and TRBJ2-7; D possibly corresponds to TRBD1 (6 bases). V gave up 3 bases and J gave up 0 bases, with 18 bases separating them. CDR1 is GTSNPN and CDR2 is SVGIG in the germline V gene (reference sequence). The CDR3 totals 16 residues. The CDR3 region has the DNA TGTGCCTGGAGCCTCCTAGGGGGAGACGGCTCCTACGAGCAGTACTTC. It is translated as CAWSLLGGDGSYEQYF.

The chain employs TRBV5-1 and TRBJ2-7, with TRBD1 matching over 9 bases. The CDR3 runs 15 residues. Germline lookup yields CDR1 SGHRS and CDR2 YFSETQ. J was trimmed by 3 bases and V by 0 bases; bases with no gene match: 4. The CDR3 is CASSLALGQGYEQYF. The CDR3 nucleotides read TGCGCCAGCAGCTTGGCACTGGGACAGGGCTACGAGCAGTACTTC.